Detailed here is one T cell receptor beta chain. Its antigen is currently unknown. The CDR3 loop spans 18 amino acids. The germline gives CDR1 MNHNS, CDR2 SASEGT. V lost 4 bases and J 3 bases, leaving 22 bases between the germline ends. The protocol was immunoSEQ multiplex PCR, while the TCRdb copy is restricted to in-frame clones and leaves out a portion. The sample has around 100,000 clones; 88% are singletons. These data originate in a study of T cell responses to AZD1222 COVID-19 vaccine. Study observations and caveats: Of the AZD1222 recipients, only 5 or 6 were seropositive at baseline. The span of vaccine-associated CD4 TCRs extended across spike, with dominance at 160-218 and 743-854.

This specimen was peripheral blood, taken on day 0 of AZD1222 vaccination. The genes are TRBV6-1 and TRBJ2-1; D perhaps matches TRBD1 (7 bases). This TCR was recovered from an adult in good health. CDR3 protein: CASSAQEGARPLYNEQFF. The CDR3 DNA sequence: TGTGCCAGCAGTGCTCAGGAGGGGGCGAGGCCCCTCTACAATGAGCAGTTCTTC.